This T cell receptor (beta chain) was recovered during a study of CD8 T cells in Susac syndrome. About 0.45 to 1 ug RNA was reverse transcribed with random hexamers. Multiplex PCR with immunoSEQ amplified the TCR beta CDR3 across 54 Vbeta and 13 Jbeta. TCRdb re-called the immunoSEQ multiplex PCR reads with MiXCR, one entry per CDR3 protein. The sample consists of approximately 53,000 distinct CDR3 sequences, 93% of them appearing once. V was pared by 0 bases and J by 7 bases, with 18 bases between. The germline CDR1 and CDR2 sequences are SGHAT and FQNNGV. The CDR3 is 17 amino acids. This clonotype was sampled from a human donor with multiple sclerosis. The rearrangement links TRBV11-2 to TRBJ1-4; the D gene is possibly TRBD1 (6 bases). Material for sequencing was CD8+ T cells from PBMCs. The CDR3 sequence is CASSLDGGGRFSEKLFF. DNA for the CDR3: TGTGCCAGCAGCTTAGATGGGGGCGGCAGGTTCAGTGAAAAACTGTTTTTT.